Listed below are T cell receptor beta chains from one sample, sequenced in a study of CD8 T cells in Susac syndrome. TCRdb redid the calling of the immunoSEQ multiplex PCR reads with MiXCR, one entry per CDR3 protein. In the table there are about 300,000 distinct CDR3 sequences, around 92% of which are singletons. Sample: CD4+ T cells from PBMCs. The receptors shown here come from a human donor with multiple sclerosis. Each CDR3 is given with its conserved first and last residue. The D gene is left open where the match is weak. Part of the rows lack a size; the others show once, few, many or a class for expanded clones.

j_gene,v_gene,len,d_gene,abundance,CDR3aa,CDR3nt
TRBJ1-6,TRBV6-5,14,-,-,CASSLRGGNSPLHF,TGTGCCAGCAGTCTCAGGGGAGGGAATTCACCCCTCCACTTT
TRBJ1-1,TRBV18,15,-,once,CASSLGWDMNTEAFF,TGTGCCAGCTCACTCGGTTGGGATATGAACACTGAAGCTTTCTTT
TRBJ2-5,TRBV20-1,15,TRBD2,-,CSATRLAGEQETQYF,TGCAGTGCTACGCGACTAGCGGGGGAACAAGAGACCCAGTACTTC
TRBJ2-2,TRBV14,15,-,-,CASSQRAANTGELFF,TGTGCCAGCAGCCAAAGGGCCGCGAACACCGGGGAGCTGTTTTTT
TRBJ1-1,TRBV12-1,17,-,-,CASSFEPDRRDSVEAFF,TGTGCCAGCAGCTTTGAGCCCGACAGACGGGACTCTGTCGAAGCTTTCTTT
TRBJ2-1,TRBV7-9,14,-,-,CASSFGLLFNEQFF,TGTGCCAGCAGCTTTGGGCTGCTGTTCAATGAGCAGTTCTTC
TRBJ2-3,TRBV28,15,TRBD2,-,CASRHAGGASDTQYF,TGTGCCAGCCGCCACGCCGGGGGGGCCTCAGATACGCAGTATTTT
TRBJ2-7,TRBV7-2,14,-,once,CASSYGAGPYEQYF,TGTGCCAGCAGCTACGGGGCGGGACCCTACGAGCAGTACTTC
TRBJ1-1,TRBV5-1,13,-,-,CASRFSRDTEAFF,TGCGCCAGCAGATTCAGCAGGGACACTGAAGCTTTCTTT
TRBJ1-1,TRBV5-1,14,TRBD1,-,CASSPGTVNTEAFF,TGTGCCAGCAGCCCCGGGACAGTGAACACTGAAGCTTTCTTT
TRBJ2-5,TRBV11-3,14,-,once,CASREHLQAETQYF,TGTGCCAGCAGGGAACACCTTCAGGCAGAGACCCAGTACTTC
TRBJ2-1,TRBV7-2,12,TRBD2,-,CASSLDGTNQFF,TGTGCCAGCAGCTTAGACGGGACTAATCAGTTCTTC
TRBJ2-5,TRBV7-2,17,-,-,CASSLDVRAVSGETQYF,TGTGCCAGCAGCTTAGATGTCAGGGCGGTCTCAGGGGAGACCCAGTACTTC
TRBJ1-2,TRBV27,12,-,-,CASSFRGGGYTF,TGTGCCAGCAGTTTTCGGGGCGGGGGCTACACCTTC
TRBJ1-6,TRBV20-1,14,-,-,CSARGVSYNSPLHF,TGCAGTGCTAGGGGGGTTTCCTATAATTCACCCCTCCACTTT
TRBJ2-1,TRBV5-6,16,-,-,CASSFGTGALYNEQFF,TGTGCCAGCAGCTTCGGTACGGGGGCCCTTTACAATGAGCAGTTCTTC
TRBJ2-1,TRBV21-1,21,-,once,CASPEKGTSGKFMRSYNEQFF,TGTGCCAGCCCCGAAAAGGGGACTAGCGGGAAGTTTATGAGGTCCTACAATGAGCAGTTCTTC
TRBJ2-7,TRBV28,13,-,-,CASSRDHNGEQYF,TGTGCCAGCAGCCGGGATCATAATGGGGAGCAGTACTTC
TRBJ2-1,TRBV20-1,16,TRBD2,-,CSARDRRGSSYNEQFF,TGCAGTGCTAGAGATAGGCGGGGGTCCTCCTACAATGAGCAGTTCTTC
TRBJ2-5,TRBV2,14,TRBD2,-,CASRTSRWQETQYF,TGTGCCAGCAGGACTAGCAGGTGGCAAGAGACCCAGTACTTC
TRBJ2-6,TRBV7-3,16,TRBD2,-,CASSSVLASGANVLTF,TGTGCCAGCAGCTCCGTACTAGCGTCCGGGGCCAACGTCCTGACTTTC
TRBJ1-1,TRBV7-9,14,-,-,CASSKEGRNTEAFF,TGTGCCAGCAGCAAGGAGGGGAGGAACACTGAAGCTTTCTTT
TRBJ2-1,TRBV4-2,13,-,-,CASSQDYLGEQFF,TGTGCCAGCAGCCAAGATTACCTCGGGGAGCAGTTCTTC
TRBJ1-2,TRBV16,14,-,-,CASSPPTLITGYTF,TGTGCCAGCAGCCCACCAACCCTGATAACTGGCTACACCTTC
TRBJ1-6,TRBV11-3,15,TRBD1,-,CASSTVDRGNSPLHF,TGTGCCAGCAGCACCGTCGACAGGGGAAATTCACCCCTCCACTTT
TRBJ2-7,TRBV5-1,12,-,-,CASSLDLSQQYF,TGCGCCAGCAGCCTGGACCTTTCCCAGCAGTACTTC
TRBJ2-2,TRBV5-1,16,-,-,CASSLSAQRTTGELFF,TGCGCCAGCAGCTTGTCCGCCCAACGTACCACCGGGGAGCTGTTTTTT
TRBJ2-5,TRBV7-2,15,TRBD2,-,CASSLHSGAQETQYF,TGTGCCAGCAGCCTCCATAGCGGGGCCCAAGAGACCCAGTACTTC
TRBJ1-2,TRBV6-5,18,TRBD1,-,CASSYTRPRQGGAYGYTF,TGTGCCAGCAGTTACACTCGACCTCGACAGGGAGGTGCCTATGGCTACACCTTC
TRBJ1-2,TRBV7-9,14,TRBD1,-,CASTPDRDNYGYTF,TGTGCCAGCACCCCAGACAGGGATAACTATGGCTACACCTTC
TRBJ2-7,TRBV11-1,13,-,-,CASSLDGLSEQYF,TGTGCCAGCAGCTTAGATGGTTTAAGCGAGCAGTACTTC
TRBJ2-5,TRBV29-1,11,-,-,CSVDVQETQYF,TGCAGCGTTGACGTACAAGAGACCCAGTACTTC
TRBJ2-3,TRBV3-1,13,-,-,CASSRPSTDTQYF,TGTGCCAGCAGCCGTCCCAGCACAGATACGCAGTATTTT
TRBJ2-3,TRBV27,15,-,-,CASTTDRLSTDTQYF,TGTGCCAGCACCACCGATCGGCTTAGCACAGATACGCAGTATTTT
TRBJ1-1,TRBV5-1,14,-,-,CASSLSGDNTEAFF,TGCGCCAGCAGCTTATCAGGGGATAACACTGAAGCTTTCTTT
TRBJ1-2,TRBV7-9,13,TRBD1,few,CASSLRQGVGYTF,TGTGCCAGCAGCTTGAGACAGGGGGTTGGCTACACCTTC
TRBJ2-5,TRBV7-2,15,-,-,CASNYEGGLQETQYF,TGTGCCAGCAACTATGAGGGTGGACTTCAAGAGACCCAGTACTTC
TRBJ1-5,TRBV19,13,TRBD1,-,CASSLQGGSPQHF,TGTGCCAGTAGTCTCCAGGGGGGCTCGCCCCAGCATTTT
TRBJ1-6,TRBV7-9,16,TRBD1,-,CASSPPGQGADSPLHF,TGTGCCAGCAGCCCCCCGGGACAGGGGGCGGATTCACCCCTCCACTTT
TRBJ2-1,TRBV7-9,15,TRBD2,-,CASSLERGGRDEQFF,TGTGCCAGCAGCTTAGAACGGGGGGGCCGAGATGAGCAGTTCTTC
TRBJ1-5,TRBV7-2,16,TRBD1,-,CASSSREQGAWQPQHF,TGTGCCAGCAGCTCTCGAGAACAGGGGGCTTGGCAGCCCCAGCATTTT
TRBJ1-2,TRBV4-1,17,-,-,CASSQQGPSYLPYGYTF,TGCGCCAGCAGCCAGCAAGGTCCTTCCTACCTACCTTATGGCTACACCTTC
TRBJ2-1,TRBV12-3/TRBV12-4,14,TRBD2,-,CASSSRTSLTEQFF,TGTGCCAGCAGTTCCAGGACTAGCTTAACTGAGCAGTTCTTC
TRBJ1-1,TRBV5-1,13,-,-,CASSGTGHTEAFF,TGCGCCAGCAGCGGAACAGGGCACACTGAAGCTTTCTTT
TRBJ2-3,TRBV7-8,14,-,-,CASSPHTSTDTQYF,TGTGCCAGCAGCCCCCACACTAGCACAGATACGCAGTATTTT
TRBJ2-5,TRBV9,15,TRBD2,-,CASSVVGGRGETQYF,TGTGCCAGCAGCGTAGTGGGCGGGAGGGGGGAGACCCAGTACTTC
TRBJ1-2,TRBV3-1,13,-,-,CASSQNRDHGYTF,TGTGCCAGCAGCCAAAACAGGGATCATGGCTACACCTTC
TRBJ1-1,TRBV28,16,-,-,CASSDPGTFQNTEAFF,TGTGCCAGCAGTGACCCCGGGACATTCCAGAACACTGAAGCTTTCTTT
TRBJ2-1,TRBV7-9,16,TRBD2,-,CASSLAGLADYNEQFF,TGTGCCAGCAGCTTAGCCGGACTAGCGGACTACAATGAGCAGTTCTTC
TRBJ2-7,TRBV7-9,14,-,few,CASSLGEKAYEQYF,TGTGCCAGCAGCTTAGGTGAAAAGGCGTACGAGCAGTACTTC
TRBJ2-3,TRBV11-1,15,-,-,CASSLARAGADTQYF,TGTGCCAGCAGCTTAGCGAGGGCAGGGGCAGATACGCAGTATTTT
TRBJ2-5,TRBV24-1,15,TRBD1,-,CATSDLRTGGETQYF,TGTGCCACCAGTGATCTGCGGACAGGGGGAGAGACCCAGTACTTC
TRBJ2-1,TRBV6-1,19,TRBD2,-,CASSPPGGAGGKGGNEQFF,TGTGCCAGCAGTCCTCCCGGGGGCGCGGGAGGGAAGGGGGGCAATGAGCAGTTCTTC
TRBJ2-1,TRBV28,14,TRBD2,once,CASSPSGRDNEQFF,TGTGCCAGCAGTCCTAGCGGGAGGGACAATGAGCAGTTCTTC
TRBJ2-2,TRBV10-3,14,-,-,CAIRTGANTGELFF,TGTGCCATCAGAACCGGCGCGAACACCGGGGAGCTGTTTTTT
TRBJ2-6,TRBV3-1,17,-,-,CASSQERGPGGANVLTF,TGTGCCAGCAGCCAAGAGCGGGGCCCAGGTGGGGCCAACGTCCTGACTTTC
TRBJ2-2,TRBV5-1,13,TRBD1,-,CASSPRQGWELFF,TGCGCCAGCAGCCCGAGACAGGGCTGGGAGCTGTTTTTT
TRBJ1-2,TRBV4-2,14,-,-,CASSQDRANYGYTF,TGTGCCAGCAGCCAAGACAGAGCTAACTATGGCTACACCTTC
TRBJ1-3,TRBV3-1,13,-,-,CAKTGPSGNTIYF,TGTGCCAAAACAGGCCCCTCTGGAAACACCATATATTTT